In this sample, the clone carrying this TCR beta chain turned up a few times. Its antigen is still unknown. Then a second PCR, running about 6 to 12 cycles, was carried out with a sample-barcoded 5' primer and a J-beta primer mix. In TCRdb, the 5' RACE reads were re-called with MiXCR into one record per CDR3 protein. Of 790,000 or so distinct CDR3 sequences in the sample, just over 55% are singletons; the top ten hold roughly 24%. These data are taken from a study of blood T cells in healthy people across ages. Whole-study findings and limits: Donors of long life had a larger count of naive CD4+ cells and greater diversity than aged donors.

V dropped 2 bases and J dropped 5; count of bases not matched to a gene: 5. The CDR3 sequence is 14 residues long. Looked up from germline, CDR1 is SGHRS and CDR2 is YFSETQ. Sequenced material: blood. The receptor's source is a man aged 35 to 55 in good health. The rearrangement links TRBV5-1 to TRBJ1-1; 8 nucleotides match TRBD1. CDR3 nucleotides: TGCGCCAGCAGCTTCGGACAGGGACGGACTGAAGCTTTCTTT. Its translation is CASSFGQGRTEAFF.